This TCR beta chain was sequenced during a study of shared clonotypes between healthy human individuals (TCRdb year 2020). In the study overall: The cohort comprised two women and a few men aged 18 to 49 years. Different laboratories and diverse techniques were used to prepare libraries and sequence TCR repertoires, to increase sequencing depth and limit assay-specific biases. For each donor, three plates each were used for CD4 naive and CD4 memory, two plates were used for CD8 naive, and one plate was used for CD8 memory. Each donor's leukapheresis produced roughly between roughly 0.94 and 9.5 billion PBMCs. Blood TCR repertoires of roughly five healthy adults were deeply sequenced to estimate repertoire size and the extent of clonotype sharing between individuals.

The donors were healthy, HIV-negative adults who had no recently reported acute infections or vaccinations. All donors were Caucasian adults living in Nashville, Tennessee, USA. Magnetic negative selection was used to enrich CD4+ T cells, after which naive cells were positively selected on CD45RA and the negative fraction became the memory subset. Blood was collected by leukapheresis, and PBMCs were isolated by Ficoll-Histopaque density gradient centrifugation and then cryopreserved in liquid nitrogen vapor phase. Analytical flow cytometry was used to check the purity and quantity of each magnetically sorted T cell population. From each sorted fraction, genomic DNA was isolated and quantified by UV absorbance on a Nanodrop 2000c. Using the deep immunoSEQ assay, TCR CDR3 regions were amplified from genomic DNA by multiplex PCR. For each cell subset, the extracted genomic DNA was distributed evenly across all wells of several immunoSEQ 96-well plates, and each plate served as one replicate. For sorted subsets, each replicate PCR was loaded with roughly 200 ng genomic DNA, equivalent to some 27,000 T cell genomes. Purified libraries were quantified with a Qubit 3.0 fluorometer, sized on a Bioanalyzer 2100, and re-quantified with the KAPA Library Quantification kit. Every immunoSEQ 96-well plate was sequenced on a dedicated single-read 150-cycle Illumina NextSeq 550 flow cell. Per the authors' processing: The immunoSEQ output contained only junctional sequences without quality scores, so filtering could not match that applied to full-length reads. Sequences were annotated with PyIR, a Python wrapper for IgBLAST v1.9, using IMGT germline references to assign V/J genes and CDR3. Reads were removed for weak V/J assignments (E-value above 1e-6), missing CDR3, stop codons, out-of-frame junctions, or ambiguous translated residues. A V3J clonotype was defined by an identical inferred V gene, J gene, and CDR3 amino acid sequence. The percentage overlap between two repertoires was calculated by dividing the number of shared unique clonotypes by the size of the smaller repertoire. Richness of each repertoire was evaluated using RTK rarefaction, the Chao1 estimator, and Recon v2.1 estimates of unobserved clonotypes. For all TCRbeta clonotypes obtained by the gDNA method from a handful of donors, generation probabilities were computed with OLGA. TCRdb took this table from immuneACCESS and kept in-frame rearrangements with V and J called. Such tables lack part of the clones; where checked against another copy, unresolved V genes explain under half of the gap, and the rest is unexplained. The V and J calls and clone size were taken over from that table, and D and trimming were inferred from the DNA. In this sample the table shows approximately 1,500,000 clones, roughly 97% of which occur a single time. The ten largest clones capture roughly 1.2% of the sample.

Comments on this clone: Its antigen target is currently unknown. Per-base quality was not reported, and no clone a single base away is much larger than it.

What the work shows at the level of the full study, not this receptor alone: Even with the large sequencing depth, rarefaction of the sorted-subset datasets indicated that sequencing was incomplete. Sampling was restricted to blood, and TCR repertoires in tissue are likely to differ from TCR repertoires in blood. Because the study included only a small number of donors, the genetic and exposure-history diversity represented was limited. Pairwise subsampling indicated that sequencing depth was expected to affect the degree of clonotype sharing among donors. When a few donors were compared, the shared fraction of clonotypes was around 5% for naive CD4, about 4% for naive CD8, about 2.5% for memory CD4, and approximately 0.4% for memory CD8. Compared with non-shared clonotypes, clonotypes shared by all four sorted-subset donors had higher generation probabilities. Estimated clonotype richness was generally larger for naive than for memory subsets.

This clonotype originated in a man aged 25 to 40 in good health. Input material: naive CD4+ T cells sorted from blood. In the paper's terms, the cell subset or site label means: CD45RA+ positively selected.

The CDR3 in this case is CASIRTGRGSNQPQHF. The nucleotide sequence reads as follows: TGTGCCAGTATAAGGACAGGTCGAGGGAGCAATCAGCCCCAGCATTTT. The chain uses TRBV19 and TRBJ1-5; TRBD1 agrees with 7 junctional bases. CDR3 length: 16 amino acids, cysteine to phenylalanine. Only CDR3 DNA remains: 48 bases, in frame from the first base. According to the germline V gene (reference sequence), CDR1 reads LNHDA and CDR2 reads SQIVND. At the junction V is shortened by 7 bases and J by 1 base; bases outside the gene matches: 10.